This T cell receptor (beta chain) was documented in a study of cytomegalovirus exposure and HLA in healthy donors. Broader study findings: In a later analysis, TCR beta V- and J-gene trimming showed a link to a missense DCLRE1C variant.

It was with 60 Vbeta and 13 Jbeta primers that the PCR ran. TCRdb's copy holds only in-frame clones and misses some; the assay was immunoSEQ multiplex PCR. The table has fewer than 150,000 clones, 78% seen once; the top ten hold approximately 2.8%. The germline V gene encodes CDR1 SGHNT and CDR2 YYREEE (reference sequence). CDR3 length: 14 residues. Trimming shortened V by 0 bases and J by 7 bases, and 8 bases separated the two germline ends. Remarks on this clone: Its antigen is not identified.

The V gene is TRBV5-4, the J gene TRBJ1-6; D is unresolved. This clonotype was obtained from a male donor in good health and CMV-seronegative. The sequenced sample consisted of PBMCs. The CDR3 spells CASSLGVQNSPLHF. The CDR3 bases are TGTGCCAGCAGCTTGGGTGTGCAGAATTCACCCCTCCACTTT.